This T cell receptor (beta chain) was recovered during a study of spatial heterogeneity in lung cancer. As for the study in general: The average appearance count of each unique TCR and UMI combination in raw reads was more than 9.5. Study results and caveats: Mutation tallies in tumors tracked expanded intratumoral alpha and beta TCR counts. Expanded TCRs that were ubiquitous or regional had counts tracking ubiquitous and regional nonsynonymous mutations, respectively.

As for time point: sample taken at primary tumor resection. Carried by each TCR cDNA molecule was a unique molecular identifier. MiXCR was run by TCRdb on the 5' RACE reads, yielding one entry per CDR3 protein. Of 20,000 to 30,000 distinct CDR3 sequences in the sample, more than 8% were seen once. V was cut by 3 bases and J by 3 bases, with 9 bases left in between. This CDR3 region has 13 residues. Per the germline V gene, CDR1 is SGHAT and CDR2 is FQNNGV. Note on this clonotype: Its target is unknown.

The chain joins TRBV11-2 to TRBJ2-7; D might be TRBD2 (5 bases). The clonotype was recovered from a male donor with early-stage non-small cell lung cancer. The source material was lung tumor tissue, sampled at surgery. CDR3 residues: CASSLQGSYEQYF. The DNA of the CDR3 is TGTGCCAGCAGCTTGCAAGGGAGCTACGAGCAGTACTTC.